This T cell receptor beta chain was profiled in a study of T cell repertoires in cytomegalovirus infection. Study information: CMV infection and matching HLA type were both indicated by public TCR beta signatures. Study results and limitations: Dominant in the ex vivo response were TCR beta clonotypes restricted by HLA-C and specific for CMV. Carriage of CMV together with the relevant HLA was identifiable through cumulative public TCR beta family frequency.

This clonotype was detected many times. Its antigen is undetermined. TCRdb recomputed calls from the reads with MiXCR, one row per CDR3 protein. The table lists more than 400,000 distinct CDR3 sequences, around 27% of them singletons. With 5 bases removed from V and 6 bases from J, the gap between germline ends came to 9 bases. This CDR3 is built from 12 residues. Per the germline V gene, CDR1 is SEHNR and CDR2 is FQNEAQ (reference sequence). The chain employs TRBV7-9 and TRBJ2-3, with D unresolved. Sequencing was done on a sample of PBMCs. This clonotype was sampled from a human donor in good health (CMV status not recorded). Some clones in this sample may be carry-over from other donors' samples. The CDR3 DNA is TGTGCCAGCAGCCAACTCCCGGATACGCAGTATTTT. Translation: CASSQLPDTQYF.